What follows is one T cell receptor beta chain and its context. It lacks a known antigen. There are no base qualities to consult, and no much larger clone falls within one base. CDR1 and CDR2, per the germline V gene (reference sequence), are GTSNPN and SVGIG. Its CDR3 holds 15 amino acids, cysteine through phenylalanine. Only the CDR3 DNA is retained, 45 bases long and in frame from the first base. Trimming costs V 4 bases and J 9 bases, and their ends lie 19 bases apart. This entry comes from a study of shared clonotypes between healthy human individuals (dated by TCRdb to 2019 to 2021). Study-wide context: Three men and a couple of women, aged 18 to 49 years, made up the cohort. To increase sequencing depth and limit assay-specific biases, TCR repertoire library preparation and sequencing were carried out by different laboratories using diverse techniques. To estimate repertoire size and how much clonotypes are shared between individuals, the study performed deep sequencing of blood TCR repertoires from roughly five healthy adults. Per donor, leukapheresis produced somewhere between about 0.8 and 9.5 billion PBMCs. Per donor, three plates each were used for CD4 naive and CD4 memory, two for CD8 naive, and one for CD8 memory. Results the study describes overall, beyond this receptor: Incomplete sequencing was indicated by rarefaction of sorted-subset datasets, despite the large sequencing depth. Approximately 4.8% of naive CD4, 3.5% of naive CD8, approximately 2% of memory CD4, and 0.35% to 0.5% of memory CD8 clonotypes were shared across several donors. Naive subsets generally had larger estimated clonotype richness than memory subsets. Clonotypes shared by all four sorted-subset donors showed higher generation probabilities than non-shared clonotypes. The small number of donors limited the genetic and exposure-history diversity represented. Pairwise subsampling led to the expectation that sequencing depth would affect the degree of clonotype sharing among donors. Sampling was restricted to blood, and TCR repertoires in tissue are likely to differ from TCR repertoires in blood.

Using the deep immunoSEQ assay, TCR CDR3 regions were amplified from genomic DNA by multiplex PCR. Extracted genomic DNA from each cell subset was distributed evenly across all wells of several immunoSEQ 96-well plates, and each plate was treated as a replicate. For sorted subsets, about 200 ng genomic DNA, equal to about 30,000 T cell genomes, was loaded into each replicate PCR. The purified libraries were quantified using a Qubit 3.0 fluorometer, sized with a Bioanalyzer 2100, and then quantified again using the KAPA Library Quantification kit. Every immunoSEQ 96-well plate was sequenced on a separate single-read 150-cycle Illumina NextSeq 550 flow cell. As for the original processing: Because the immunoSEQ output included only junctional sequences and no quality scores, the filtering could not be the same as the filtering used for full-length reads. Sequences were annotated with PyIR, a Python wrapper for IgBLAST v1.9, using IMGT germline references to assign V/J genes and CDR3. Any read was removed if the V/J assignment was weak (E-value above 1e-6), the CDR3 was missing, or the read contained stop codons, out-of-frame junctions, or ambiguous translated residues. V3J clonotypes were defined as sequences sharing an identical inferred V gene, J gene, and CDR3 amino acid sequence. The percentage overlap between two repertoires was calculated by dividing the number of shared unique clonotypes by the size of the smaller repertoire. Richness of each repertoire was evaluated using RTK rarefaction, the Chao1 estimator, and Recon v2.1 estimates of unobserved clonotypes. Generation probabilities for all TCRbeta clonotypes obtained by the gDNA method from a few donors were computed using OLGA. This is the immuneACCESS table as TCRdb keeps it, with only in-frame sequences that have V and J called. A part of the clones is gone; compared with another copy, unresolved V genes explain less than half, and the rest is unexplained. V and J calls and clone size are as listed in that table; D and trimming were resolved from the DNA. This sample is represented by 2 million to 2.5 million clones; 85% to 95% of them were singletons. The leading ten clones occupy roughly 0.34% of the sample.

The donors were healthy, HIV-negative adults who had no recently reported acute infections or vaccinations. All donors were Caucasian adults living in Nashville, Tennessee, USA. CD4+ T cells were enriched through magnetic negative selection, after which naive cells were positively selected on CD45RA and the remaining negative fraction served as the memory subset. Blood was obtained by leukapheresis, after which PBMCs were separated by Ficoll-Histopaque density gradient centrifugation and cryopreserved in liquid nitrogen vapor phase. Analytical flow cytometry was used to check the purity and quantity of every magnetically sorted T cell population. Genomic DNA was isolated from each sorted fraction and quantified by UV absorbance on a Nanodrop 2000c.

This chain joins TRBV30 to TRBJ1-6; the D gene lacks a confident call. The clonotype comes from a man between 18 and 29 years old in good health. Some clones in this sample may be carry-over from other donors' samples. Sequencing was performed on naive CD4+ T cells from PBMCs. The cell subset or site label corresponds to: CD45RA+ positively selected. The CDR3 has the sequence CAWNIPGDKGSPLHF. The nucleotides read TGTGCCTGGAACATCCCGGGAGACAAGGGTTCACCCCTCCACTTT.